Listed here are 21 T cell receptor beta chains from one sample, sequenced in a study of T cells in Graves' hyperthyroidism and ophthalmopathy. TCR beta CDR3 regions were amplified from RNA. HTBI primers were the set used in a first-round RT-PCR of the TCR CDR3. TCRdb called the multiplex PCR reads again in MiXCR, with one record for every CDR3 protein. The table includes 500,000 to 650,000 distinct CDR3 sequences, under 20% detected once. The sequencing sample was made of blood. These receptors all stem from a woman under 30 with Graves' ophthalmopathy.

Many counts were recorded for this clonotype. The chain is built from TRBV5-1 and TRBJ2-1, with TRBD1 matching 8 bases. The germline gives CDR1 SGHRS, CDR2 YFSETQ. After removal of 7 bases from V and 1 base from J, the junction contained 4 bases not matched to a gene. The CDR3 runs to 14 residues. CDR3 residues: CASRDRSSYNEQFF. The CDR3 region has the DNA TGCGCCAGCCGGGACAGGTCTTCCTACAATGAGCAGTTCTTC.

This clonotype was picked up many times. This chain uses TRBV15 with TRBJ2-1; the D is unclear. V lost 3 bases and J 4 bases, leaving 4 bases between the germline ends. CDR1 and CDR2 (germline): LNHNV, YYDKDF (reference sequence). The CDR3 runs 12 residues. The CDR3 is CATSSGYNEQFF. CDR3 in DNA: TGTGCCACCAGCAGTGGGTACAATGAGCAGTTCTTC.

Ten or more counts support this clonotype. This sequence joins TRBV10-3 and TRBJ2-3; the D gene is possibly TRBD1 (6 bases). Germline CDR1 ENHRY, CDR2 SYGVKD. V was pared by 3 bases and J by 1 base, with 14 bases between. This CDR3 has 16 amino acids. CDR3 DNA: TGTGCCATCAGTGATACAGACAGGAGACGCACAGATACGCAGTATTTT. Protein product: CAISDTDRRRTDTQYF.

The chain combines TRBV12-3 or TRBV12-4 with TRBJ1-1; TRBD1 might be the D (5 bases). Trimming left V 2 bases short and J 7 bases short, with 8 bases between. The CDR3 loop spans 12 amino acids. CDR3 nucleotides: TGTGCCAGCAGTTTAAATGGGGGTGAAGCTTTCTTT. Amino acids: CASSLNGGEAFF.

This chain uses TRBV18 with TRBJ2-2, with 9 nucleotides matching TRBD1. The J segment lost 6 bases and the V segment lost 6 bases, leaving 11 bases of the junction unmatched. The length of the CDR3 is 16 residues. Germline loops: CDR1 KGHSH, CDR2 LQKENI. CDR3 protein: CASSLHRDREAGELFF. The CDR3 DNA reads TGTGCCAGCTCCCTCCACCGGGACAGGGAGGCCGGGGAGCTGTTTTTT.

In this sample, this clonotype turned up many times. V usage is TRBV7-9 and J usage is TRBJ1-2; D perhaps matches TRBD1 (6 bases). The CDR3 consists of 18 residues. Trimming pared 4 bases from V and 1 base from J, leaving 22 bases between. The germline V gene has CDR1 SEHNR and CDR2 FQNEAQ (reference sequence). CDR3 coding DNA: TGTGCCAGCAGCTCCTTCGCGGGCAGGGGCCTGGATAACTATGGCTACACCTTC. This encodes CASSSFAGRGLDNYGYTF.

This clonotype showed up many times. The rearrangement links TRBV2 to TRBJ2-3; TRBD1 matches at 8 bases. The CDR3 loop spans 16 amino acids. From germline, CDR1 is SNHLY and CDR2 FYNNEI. The V segment lost 5 bases and the J segment 7 bases; nucleotides outside the gene matches: 14. The CDR3 DNA reads as TGTGCCAGCAGTCCCAGGGGGCCGGAGACGTCTTATACGCAGTATTTT. Its protein product is CASSPRGPETSYTQYF.

This clonotype was counted ten times or more. This chain uses TRBV5-5 with TRBJ1-1; D is perhaps TRBD1 (6 bases). CDR3 length: 13 amino acids. V lost 4 bases, J lost 7 bases, and 14 bases lay in between. Per the germline V gene, CDR1 is SGHKS and CDR2 is YYEKEE (reference sequence). The CDR3 loop reads CASSEWTAFEAFF. CDR3 coding DNA: TGTGCCAGCAGCGAGTGGACAGCCTTTGAAGCTTTCTTT.

This clonotype came up many times. The genes are TRBV5-1 and TRBJ2-1; D is unresolved. CDR1 SGHRS and CDR2 YFSETQ come from the germline V gene. V was clipped by 1 base and J by 4 bases, with 9 bases between them. This CDR3 is 14 amino acids long. The CDR3 bases are TGCGCCAGCAGCTTGAGGAACGAATACAATGAGCAGTTCTTC. As protein: CASSLRNEYNEQFF. The variable domain in full, completed from reference TRBV5-1 and TRBJ2-1, reads KAGVTQTPRYLIKTRGQQVTLSCSPISGHRSVSWYQQTPGQGLQFLFEYFSETQRNKGNFPGRFSGRQFSNSRSEMNVSTLELGDSALYLCASSLRNEYNEQFFGPGTRLTVL.

Worth noting for this clonotype: A much larger clone lies a single base off, so this may be a read error. CDR3: CASSFGGWTGWLETQYF. The CDR3 DNA reads TGTGCCAGCAGCTTCGGGGGATGGACGGGCTGGCTAGAGACCCAGTACTTC. The chain links TRBV7-2 to TRBJ2-5, with D possibly matching TRBD2 (6 bases). This CDR3 comprises 17 residues. Germline V gene lookup returns CDR1 SGHTA and CDR2 FQGNSA. Trimming shortened V by 3 bases and J by 4 bases, and 21 bases separated the two germline ends.

The chain has TRBV7-3 and TRBJ2-7; unclear D gene. The CDR3 contains 14 residues. Germline V CDR1 and CDR2: SGHTA, FQGTGA. The V and J ends lost 2 bases and 3 bases respectively, with 11 bases between them. The CDR3 sequence is CASSLEGNIYEQYF. DNA for the CDR3: TGTGCCAGCAGCTTAGAAGGAAACATCTACGAGCAGTACTTC. Combining the CDR3 with reference TRBV7-3 and TRBJ2-7 gives the whole variable domain GAGVSQTPSNKVTEKGKYVELRCDPISGHTALYWYRQSLGQGPEFLIYFQGTGAADDSGLPNDRFFAVRPEGSVSTLKIQRTERGDSAVYLCASSLEGNIYEQYFGPGTRLTVT.

This clonotype was observed a handful of times. The V gene is TRBV4-2, the J gene TRBJ2-1; 10 positions match TRBD2. Germline values: CDR1 LGHNA, CDR2 YNFKEQ. The CDR3 has 16 residues. The junction had 11 bases not matched to a gene; V was cut back by 5 bases and J by 7 bases. The CDR3 protein is CASSFLLAGEGNEQFF. Written as DNA, the CDR3 is TGTGCCAGCAGCTTCCTTCTAGCGGGAGAGGGTAATGAGCAGTTCTTC.

The chain employs TRBV7-6 and TRBJ1-1; D gene unclear. With 2 bases removed from V and 2 bases from J, the gap between germline ends came to 9 bases. The germline gives CDR1 SGHVS, CDR2 FNYEAQ. The CDR3 runs to 14 residues. CDR3 loop: CASSLFQTNTEAFF. CDR3 bases: TGTGCCAGCAGCTTATTTCAGACAAACACTGAAGCTTTCTTT.

In this sample, this clonotype turned up a few times. The chain joins TRBV28 to TRBJ2-7; D unclear. The CDR3 has 14 residues. Trimming removed 1 base from V and 2 bases from J, with 9 bases in between. Germline V gives CDR1 MDHEN, CDR2 SYDVKM. The CDR3: CASSLYGVTYEQYF. CDR3 DNA sequence: TGTGCCAGCAGTTTATACGGAGTAACCTACGAGCAGTACTTC.

This clonotype was seen many times. The chain has TRBV5-1 and TRBJ1-1; unclear D gene. Trimming left V 0 bases short and J 1 base short, with 10 bases between. Per germline, CDR1 SGHRS and CDR2 YFSETQ. The CDR3 is 15 residues long. The CDR3 DNA reads TGCGCCAGCAGCTTGGCTGGACCCCAGAACACTGAAGCTTTCTTT. This encodes CASSLAGPQNTEAFF.

The DNA for the CDR3 is TGTGCCAGCAGTTTCGGGGGAGGGGATCAGCCCCAGCATTTT. Translation gives CASSFGGGDQPQHF. The chain uses TRBV28 and TRBJ1-5, with D maybe TRBD1 (5 bases). The CDR3 runs 14 residues. CDR1 is MDHEN, CDR2 SYDVKM, per germline. V lost 3 bases and J 5 bases, leaving 11 bases between the germline ends.

This clonotype was picked up many times. The chain recombines TRBV28 with TRBJ2-7; D unclear. Germline V CDR1 and CDR2: MDHEN, SYDVKM. Trimming stripped 6 bases from V and 4 bases from J, with 7 bases between. The CDR3 contains 11 residues. The CDR3 is CASSPEYEQYF. For the CDR3, the DNA is TGTGCCAGCAGCCCTGAGTACGAGCAGTACTTC.

J is TRBJ1-4 and V is TRBV6-5, with D possibly TRBD1 on 5 matching bases. CDR3 length equals 16 residues. The germline V gene encodes CDR1 MNHEY and CDR2 SVGAGI. The ends were cut back, 0 bases at V and 8 bases at J, with 16 bases in the middle. The CDR3 sequence: CASSYSSGRDLEKLFF. CDR3 in DNA: TGTGCCAGCAGTTACTCGTCGGGCAGGGATCTAGAAAAACTGTTTTTT.

The V gene is TRBV4-1, the J gene TRBJ2-7; D not resolved. Germline CDR1 MGHRA, CDR2 YSYEKL. CDR3 length: 15 amino acids. The V gene lost 4 bases and the J gene lost 5 bases, with 18 bases spanning the gap. CDR3 sequence (DNA): TGCGCCAGCAGCCGAGGCCTCGCGACGCCCCACGAGCAGTACTTC. As protein: CASSRGLATPHEQYF.

Ten or more counts support this clonotype. The gene calls are TRBV11-2 and TRBJ2-3; TRBD2 is a possible D gene (6 bases). V shed 6 bases and J shed 4 bases, with 17 bases lying between them. The CDR3 is 15 amino acids. CDR1 is SGHAT and CDR2 is FQNNGV in the germline V gene. CDR3 amino acids: CASRHRAGGADTQYF. The CDR3 DNA reads as TGTGCCAGCAGACATCGGGCCGGAGGGGCAGATACGCAGTATTTT.

The V call is TRBV29-1, the J call TRBJ2-6; 9 bases fit TRBD1. The CDR3 sequence is 16 residues long. The J segment lost 0 bases and the V segment lost 6 bases, leaving 6 bases of the junction unmatched. Germline loops: CDR1 SQVTM, CDR2 ANQGSEA. CDR3 sequence reads: CSVLQGAYSGANVLTF. The CDR3 DNA reads TGCAGCGTACTACAGGGGGCTTACTCTGGGGCCAACGTCCTGACTTTC.